This TCR beta chain was profiled in a study of T cells after yellow fever vaccination. 5'RACE template switching produced TCR cDNA carrying a universal primer site and UMIs. In TCRdb, the 5' RACE reads were re-called with MiXCR into one record per CDR3 protein. The sample contains about 360,000 distinct CDR3 sequences, more than 5.5% of which appear only once. There are 14 residues in the CDR3. Trimming removed 6 bases from V and 5 bases from J; junction bases left unmatched: 9. Germline CDR1 is DFQATT and CDR2 is SNEGSKA (reference sequence). With regard to this clonotype: Antigen specificity is unknown.

Study-wide results and caveats: Re-detected after boosting: most primary clones, 96% of CD4 and about 85% of CD8. Abundant bulk-population clonotypes could contaminate the FACS-sorted repertoires. Peaking on day 5 versus 15, the secondary response was faster but weaker.

The genes are TRBV20-1 and TRBJ2-3; 9 bases align to TRBD1. The source material was PBMCs, sampled 5 days after the yellow fever booster vaccination. This clonotype originated in a man in his thirties or forties who received the YFV17D yellow fever vaccine. The DNA for the CDR3 is TGCAGTGCACAACAGGGGGCAGCGGGAGATACGCAGTATTTT. Its protein product is CSAQQGAAGDTQYF.